This TCR beta chain was sequenced for a study of T cells expressing NK-cell markers. The CDR3 length is 16 residues. Germline-derived CDR1 and CDR2 are DFQATT and SNEGSKA (reference sequence). Reprocessing the 5' RACE reads, TCRdb reports a single entry for every CDR3 protein and omits DNA. Found here are roughly 180,000 distinct CDR3 sequences; the top ten clones hold 20% to 25%. The rearrangement uses TRBV20-1 and TRBJ2-1; the D call from TCRdb, TRBD1, cannot be confirmed without DNA. What was sequenced was blood T cells: a sorted CD56 or NKG2C T cell subset, CD4+ or CD8+ T cells, or bulk PBMC T cells (not recorded which). This clonotype was sampled from a man between 18 and 69 years old in good health. CDR3 in amino acids: CSARDAQASSYNEQFF.